A single sample is the source of the 8 T cell receptor beta chains below, sequenced in a study of Graves' ophthalmopathy and Graves' hyperthyroidism. CDR3 regions of TCR beta were amplified from RNA transcripts. HTBI primers primed a first-round RT-PCR, and a second-round multiplex PCR followed. TCRdb independently ran MiXCR on the multiplex PCR reads; one entry per CDR3 protein. The sample gives about 550,000 distinct CDR3 sequences, roughly 39% of which show up once; over 3.5% is in the top ten. What was sequenced was peripheral blood or thyroid tissue (not recorded which). These receptors all come from an adult man with Graves' hyperthyroidism.

This clonotype appeared many times. The chain couples TRBV2 to TRBJ1-5; 7 bases are shared with TRBD1. Germline trimming cut 6 bases from V and 0 bases from J; bases unmatched to any gene: 8. The length of the CDR3 is 16 residues. The germline gives CDR1 SNHLY, CDR2 FYNNEI. The chain's CDR3 is CASRVGTAYSNQPQHF. For the CDR3, the DNA is TGTGCCAGCAGGGTGGGGACAGCATATAGCAATCAGCCCCAGCATTTT.

This clonotype has just a few counts. The gene calls are TRBV24-1 and TRBJ2-1; TRBD1 might be the D (6 bases). Germline values: CDR1 KGHDR, CDR2 SFDVKD. This CDR3 comprises 14 residues. V was clipped by 9 bases and J by 0 bases, with 11 bases between them. The CDR3 protein is CATGTPSSYNEQFF. In DNA form, the CDR3 reads TGTGCCACCGGGACACCTAGCTCCTACAATGAGCAGTTCTTC.

The CDR3: CSVEGQAVRGDTQYF. The CDR3 region has the DNA TGCAGCGTTGAAGGGCAGGCCGTAAGAGGGGATACGCAGTATTTT. This chain connects TRBV29-1 to TRBJ2-3; possibly TRBD2 for D (5 bases). The CDR3 runs 15 residues. The germline gives CDR1 SQVTM, CDR2 ANQGSEA. The V and J ends lost 1 base and 6 bases respectively, with 17 bases between them.

This clonotype was counted at least ten times. The chain recombines TRBV5-5 with TRBJ1-5, with D hard to call. Trimming pared 0 bases from V and 3 bases from J, leaving 7 bases between. This CDR3 region has 14 residues. Germline V gives CDR1 SGHKS, CDR2 YYEKEE (reference sequence). The CDR3 DNA is TGTGCCAGCAGCTTGGGACTTCACAATCAGCCCCAGCATTTT. Translating it yields CASSLGLHNQPQHF.

This clonotype was counted many times. V and J are TRBV24-1 and TRBJ2-7; 9 bases align to TRBD1. V was clipped by 2 bases and J by 4 bases; unmatched bases: 8. The germline gives CDR1 KGHDR, CDR2 SFDVKD. This CDR3 has 16 residues. CDR3 in amino acids: CATSDYSGTGSYEQYF. In DNA form, the CDR3 reads TGTGCCACCAGTGATTATTCCGGGACAGGGAGTTACGAGCAGTACTTC.

The chain carries TRBV19 and TRBJ1-6, with D hard to call. Germline values: CDR1 LNHDA, CDR2 SQIVND (reference sequence). V lost 5 bases to trimming and J lost 9 bases, with 14 bases between them. The CDR3 contains 14 residues. CDR3 coding DNA: TGTGCCAGTAGTCCCCTAGGAATGGGTTCACCCCTCCACTTT. Protein: CASSPLGMGSPLHF. Looking up the rest from reference TRBV19 and TRBJ1-6 gives the full variable domain: DGGITQSPKYLFRKEGQNVTLSCEQNLNHDAMYWYRQDPGQGLRLIYYSQIVNDFQKGDIAEGYSVSREKKESFPLTVTSAQKNPTAFYLCASSPLGMGSPLHFGNGTRLTVT.

This clonotype was picked up many times. V is TRBV9 and J is TRBJ2-2, with unresolved D. The CDR3 covers 16 residues. V shed 3 bases and J shed 4 bases, with 16 bases lying between them. Per the germline V gene, CDR1 is SGDLS and CDR2 is YYNGEE. CDR3 region: CASSDRRVDTTGELFF. CDR3 bases: TGTGCCAGCAGCGACCGGCGCGTGGATACCACCGGGGAGCTGTTTTTT.

The genes are TRBV2 and TRBJ2-3; D is unresolved. The length of the CDR3 is 14 residues. The germline V and J ends were trimmed by 2 bases and 4 bases, with 10 bases remaining between them. CDR1 and CDR2 (germline): SNHLY, FYNNEI. CDR3 in DNA: TGTGCCAGCAGTGAACTTAACCGGGCAGATACGCAGTATTTT. It encodes CASSELNRADTQYF.